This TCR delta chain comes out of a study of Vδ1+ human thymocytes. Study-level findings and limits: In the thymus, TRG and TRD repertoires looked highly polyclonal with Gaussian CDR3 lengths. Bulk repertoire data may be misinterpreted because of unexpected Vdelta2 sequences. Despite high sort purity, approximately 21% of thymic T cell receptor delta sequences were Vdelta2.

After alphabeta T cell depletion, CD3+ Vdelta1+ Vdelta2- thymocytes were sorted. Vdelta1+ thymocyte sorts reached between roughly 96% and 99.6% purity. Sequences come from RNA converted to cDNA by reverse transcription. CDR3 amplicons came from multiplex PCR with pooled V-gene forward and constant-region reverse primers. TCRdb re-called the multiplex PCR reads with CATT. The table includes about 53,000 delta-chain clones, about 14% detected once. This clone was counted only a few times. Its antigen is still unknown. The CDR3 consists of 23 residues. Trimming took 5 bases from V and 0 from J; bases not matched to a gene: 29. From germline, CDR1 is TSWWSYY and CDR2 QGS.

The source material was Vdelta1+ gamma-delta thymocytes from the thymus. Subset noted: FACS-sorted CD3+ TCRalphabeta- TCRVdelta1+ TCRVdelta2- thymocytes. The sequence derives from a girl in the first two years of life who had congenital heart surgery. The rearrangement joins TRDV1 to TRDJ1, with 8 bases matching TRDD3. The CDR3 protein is CALGYKSPRRTGGFSGYTDKLIF. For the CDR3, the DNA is TGTGCTCTTGGGTACAAATCTCCCCGACGTACTGGGGGCTTCAGCGGGTACACCGATAAACTCATCTTT.